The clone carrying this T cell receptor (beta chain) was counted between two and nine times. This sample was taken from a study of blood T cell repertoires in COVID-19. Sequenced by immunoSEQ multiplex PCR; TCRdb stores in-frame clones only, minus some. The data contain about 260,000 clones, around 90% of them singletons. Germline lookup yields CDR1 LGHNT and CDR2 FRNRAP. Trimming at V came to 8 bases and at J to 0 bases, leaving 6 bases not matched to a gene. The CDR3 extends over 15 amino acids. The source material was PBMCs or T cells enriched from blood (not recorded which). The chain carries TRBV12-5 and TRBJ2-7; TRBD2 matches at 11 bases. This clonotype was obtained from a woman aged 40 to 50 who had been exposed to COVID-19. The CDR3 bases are TGTGCTAGTCCCCATACTAGCGGGAGCTCCTACGAGCAGTACGTC. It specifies CASPHTSGSSYEQYV.